This note documents a single TCR beta chain sequence. These data are taken from a study of control samples from healthy donors and cancer patients. The CDR3 covers 13 residues. Trimming cost V 0 bases and J 8 bases, with 8 bases left between them. Per germline, CDR1 SGHTA and CDR2 FQGNSA. Libraries were prepared by immunoSEQ multiplex PCR; TCRdb keeps only in-frame clonotypes and omits some of them. In the table there are roughly 220,000 clones, about 94% of which are singletons. Sequencing used blood. The rearrangement links TRBV7-2 to TRBJ2-1, with D perhaps matching TRBD1 (5 bases). This TCR came from a middle-aged man in good health. The CDR3 is CASSLAGVDEQFF. The DNA for the CDR3 is TGTGCCAGCAGCTTAGCAGGGGTGGATGAGCAGTTCTTC.